These 21 T cell receptor beta chains were sequenced from one sample in a study of early stage breast cancer tumors. TCRdb's copy holds only in-frame clones and misses some; the assay was immunoSEQ multiplex PCR. The data show over 15,000 clones, with more than 70% seen just once and approximately 2% held by the top ten. Sequences were obtained from blood. All receptors derive from a person in their 70s with breast cancer.

This chain connects TRBV5-1 to TRBJ2-6, with D uncertain. In germline, CDR1 is SGHRS, CDR2 YFSETQ. Trimming cost V 2 bases and J 10 bases, with 7 bases left between them. CDR3 size: 12 residues. The CDR3 coding sequence is TGCGCCAGCAGCTTTTCCACTAACGTCCTGACTTTC. Its translation: CASSFSTNVLTF.

The V call is TRBV7-3, the J call TRBJ2-6, with D tentatively TRBD1 (6 bases). Germline-derived CDR1 and CDR2 are SGHTA and FQGTGA. V was clipped by 7 bases and J by 0 bases, with 13 bases between them. The CDR3 is 16 residues long. This CDR3 is CASKEGRGSGANVLTF. The CDR3 bases are TGTGCCAGCAAAGAAGGCAGGGGCTCTGGGGCCAACGTCCTGACTTTC. Full variable domain (missing parts from reference TRBV7-3 and TRBJ2-6): GAGVSQTPSNKVTEKGKYVELRCDPISGHTALYWYRQSLGQGPEFLIYFQGTGAADDSGLPNDRFFAVRPEGSVSTLKIQRTERGDSAVYLCASKEGRGSGANVLTFGAGSRLTVL.

This clone has a handful of counts. V gene TRBV6-1 combines with J gene TRBJ1-4; TRBD1 agrees at 7 bases. J gave up 7 bases and V 6 bases, and 8 bases lay outside the gene matches. The CDR3 covers 14 residues. Per the germline V gene, CDR1 is MNHNS and CDR2 is SASEGT. The CDR3 region is CASRRQGLGEKLFF. CDR3 sequence (DNA): TGTGCCAGCAGGCGACAGGGATTAGGTGAAAAACTGTTTTTT.

The sample holds a few counts of this clone. The chain carries TRBV5-1 and TRBJ1-1; 9 nucleotides agree with TRBD1. V shed 3 bases, J shed 1 base, and the junction held 4 bases outside the gene matches. The germline V gene encodes CDR1 SGHRS and CDR2 YFSETQ. The CDR3 length is 15 residues. CDR3 in amino acids: CASSSRTGANTEAFF. The CDR3 coding sequence is TGCGCCAGCAGCTCGCGGACAGGGGCGAACACTGAAGCTTTCTTT.

The chain employs TRBV7-3 and TRBJ2-1, with TRBD1 matching over 8 bases. Losses at the gene ends were 4 bases for V and 7 bases for J; bases not matched to a gene: 9. Per germline, CDR1 SGHTA and CDR2 FQGTGA. The CDR3 sequence is 15 residues long. The CDR3 DNA sequence: TGTGCCAGCAGCTCCCTCAGGGGGCTAGGAAATGAGCAGTTCTTC. Its translation is CASSSLRGLGNEQFF.

This CDR3 is CATSRDTGFSYGYTF. The CDR3 DNA reads TGTGCCACCAGCAGAGATACAGGGTTCTCCTATGGCTACACCTTC. The chain uses TRBV15 and TRBJ1-2; the D gene is possibly TRBD1 (6 bases). V was clipped by 0 bases and J by 4 bases, with 12 bases between them. Germline V lookup: CDR1 LNHNV, CDR2 YYDKDF (reference sequence). The CDR3 is 15 residues long.

This sequence joins TRBV14 and TRBJ2-5; D is perhaps TRBD2 (5 bases). The V end lost 3 bases, the J end lost 6 bases, and 14 bases lay between the germline ends. The CDR3 is made up of 14 amino acids. The germline gives CDR1 SGHDN, CDR2 FVKESK. This chain's CDR3 is CASSQSGSPQTQYF. The DNA for the CDR3 is TGTGCCAGCAGCCAGAGCGGCAGTCCTCAGACCCAGTACTTC.

The chain recombines TRBV4-3 with TRBJ2-7; D remains ambiguous. V was shortened by 0 bases and J by 6 bases, with 9 bases between the two germline ends. CDR1 is LGHNA, CDR2 YSLEER, per germline. The CDR3 loop spans 13 amino acids. The CDR3 nucleotides are TGCGCCAGCAGCCAAGATCAGGTAGGCGAGCAGTACTTC. This sequence encodes CASSQDQVGEQYF.

The genes are TRBV7-3 and TRBJ2-3, with D maybe TRBD1 (5 bases). The CDR3 length is 15 residues. Germline V gene sequence: CDR1 SGHTA, CDR2 FQGTGA. V lost 5 bases, J lost 1 base, and 13 bases lay in between. Here the CDR3 reads CASSPGRGRTDTQYF. As DNA, the CDR3 is TGTGCCAGCAGCCCCGGTAGGGGTCGCACAGATACGCAGTATTTT.

The J gene is TRBJ2-7, the V gene TRBV6-4; D might be TRBD1 (5 bases). CDR1 is MRHNA, CDR2 SNTAGT, per germline. With 9 bases removed from V and 6 bases from J, the gap between germline ends came to 18 bases. This CDR3 has 13 residues. The CDR3 sequence is CARKTDSTREQYF. DNA for the CDR3: TGTGCCAGGAAGACAGACAGTACACGCGAGCAGTACTTC.

The chain combines TRBV19 with TRBJ1-3, with 9 bases aligning to TRBD1. Trimming removed 5 bases from V and 2 bases from J; junction bases left unmatched: 4. This CDR3 has 15 residues. Germline V gives CDR1 LNHDA, CDR2 SQIVND (reference sequence). The CDR3 nucleotides read TGTGCCAGTAGTTCTCGACAGGGGGCTGGAAACACCATATATTTT. Its protein product is CASSSRQGAGNTIYF.

This clone was seen a single time. V gene TRBV9 combines with J gene TRBJ2-1; the match to TRBD1 covers 7 bases. Germline values: CDR1 SGDLS, CDR2 YYNGEE. This CDR3 has 16 amino acids. V lost 3 bases to trimming and J lost 8 bases; unmatched junction nucleotides: 14. The CDR3 nucleotides are TGTGCCAGCAGCGACGCCCCGGACAGGTGGGTGGATGAGCAGTTCTTC. As protein: CASSDAPDRWVDEQFF.

The V gene is TRBV6-5, the J gene TRBJ2-1, with 7 bases lining up with TRBD1. J gave up 7 bases and V 5 bases, and 2 bases lay outside the gene matches. Per germline, CDR1 MNHEY and CDR2 SVGAGI. The CDR3 is made up of 12 amino acids. The CDR3 here is CASSDRANEQFF. CDR3 bases: TGTGCCAGCAGTGACAGGGCTAATGAGCAGTTCTTC.

A single count supports this clone. This chain joins TRBV18 and TRBJ1-2, with TRBD1 matching over 7 bases. Germline V gene data show CDR1 as KGHSH and CDR2 as LQKENI. This CDR3 spans 15 amino acids. The V and J ends lost 2 bases and 0 bases, in that order; junction bases with no gene match: 3. The CDR3 coding sequence is TGTGCCAGCTCACCAAGAGGGACAGCTAACTATGGCTACACCTTC. As protein: CASSPRGTANYGYTF.

The gene calls are TRBV30 and TRBJ1-5, with TRBD1 identical over 8 bases. V dropped 5 bases and J dropped 7; count of bases not matched to a gene: 7. Germline loops: CDR1 GTSNPN, CDR2 SVGIG (reference sequence). This CDR3 contains 13 residues. CDR3: CAWSDREGQPQHF. CDR3 nucleotide sequence: TGTGCCTGGTCGGACAGGGAGGGCCAGCCCCAGCATTTT.

The chain carries TRBV30 and TRBJ1-6, with D possibly TRBD1 on 5 matching bases. The germline V and J ends were trimmed by 5 bases and 7 bases, with 12 bases remaining between them. Germline assignment: CDR1 GTSNPN and CDR2 SVGIG (reference sequence). This CDR3 is 13 amino acids long. DNA of the CDR3: TGTGCCTGGGGGAAGGGGCGGAATTCACCCCTCCACTTT. It is translated as CAWGKGRNSPLHF. Based on the CDR3 plus reference TRBV30 and TRBJ1-6, the full variable domain is SQTIHQWPATLVQPVGSPLSLECTVEGTSNPNLYWYRQAAGRGLQLLFYSVGIGQISSEVPQNLSASRPQDRQFILSSKKLLLSDSGFYLCAWGKGRNSPLHFGNGTRLTVT.

The table lists this clone with a count of one. The chain couples TRBV5-4 to TRBJ2-3, with 10 bases that match TRBD2. This CDR3 has 18 amino acids. Trimming removed 1 base from V and 7 bases from J; junction bases left unmatched: 15. In germline, CDR1 is SGHNT, CDR2 YYREEE (reference sequence). The CDR3 spells CASSLSPTSGARGNTQYF. In DNA, the CDR3 is TGTGCCAGCAGCTTGTCCCCCACTAGCGGGGCCAGAGGGAATACGCAGTATTTT.

The chain is built from TRBV7-2 and TRBJ2-3; 7 bases are a match to TRBD1. This CDR3 is built from 13 residues. Looked up from germline, CDR1 is SGHTA and CDR2 is FQGNSA. Trimming removed 0 bases from V and 11 bases from J; junction bases left unmatched: 5. The CDR3 loop is CASSLAPGTEQYF. For the CDR3, the DNA is TGTGCCAGCAGCTTAGCGCCCGGGACAGAGCAGTATTTT.

V usage is TRBV28 and J usage is TRBJ1-2; D is possibly TRBD1 (6 bases). Trimming removed 3 bases from V and 8 bases from J, with 10 bases in between. The CDR3 has 12 residues. Germline V gene lookup returns CDR1 MDHEN and CDR2 SYDVKM. The DNA of the CDR3 is TGTGCCAGCAGTTTTCAGGGGCACGGCTACACCTTC. Translating gives CASSFQGHGYTF.

The chain recombines TRBV27 with TRBJ1-5, with 9 positions matching TRBD1. Trimming at V came to 0 bases and at J to 1 base, leaving 7 bases not matched to a gene. This CDR3 contains 18 residues. Germline CDR1 MNHEY, CDR2 SMNVEV (reference sequence). The CDR3 loop reads CASSLSLQGAVSNQPQHF. CDR3 in DNA: TGTGCCAGCAGTTTATCCCTACAGGGGGCGGTGAGCAATCAGCCCCAGCATTTT.

This clone was seen just once. CDR3 residues: CASSISSRPTNYGYTF. The CDR3 DNA follows: TGTGCCAGTAGTATATCGTCCAGGCCTACTAACTATGGCTACACCTTC. J is TRBJ1-2 and V is TRBV19; no firm D call. Between the trimmed V and J ends, which lost 2 bases and 0 bases, there was a span of 13 bases. The CDR3 totals 16 residues. The V gene's germline CDR1 is LNHDA and CDR2 SQIVND (reference sequence).